A single sample is the source of the 2 T cell receptor beta chains below, sequenced in a study of cytomegalovirus exposure and HLA in healthy donors. Primers for the PCR totalled 60 Vbeta and 13 Jbeta. Profiling relied on immunoSEQ multiplex PCR, and the TCRdb table lists in-frame clones only, not all of them. The repertoire has some 170,000 clones, approximately 79% of them found once; the top ten carry about 2%. The sample consisted of PBMCs. These receptor sequences come from a man aged 40-50 years in good health and CMV-seronegative.

The J gene is TRBJ1-1, the V gene TRBV20-1; D not certain. CDR1 and CDR2 from the germline V gene are DFQATT and SNEGSKA (reference sequence). This CDR3 is built from 11 residues. The V end was cut by 5 bases, the J end by 2 bases, with 6 bases between. The DNA of the CDR3 is TGCAGTGCTGTCTTAAACACTGAAGCTTTCTTT. Its translation is CSAVLNTEAFF.

The chain has TRBV2 and TRBJ2-2; TRBD1 matches 10 bases. V shed 3 bases and J 3 bases; nucleotides not matched to a gene: 1. Germline V gene lookup returns CDR1 SNHLY and CDR2 FYNNEI. This CDR3 contains 15 residues. This chain's CDR3 is CASSETGGDTGELFF. The CDR3 DNA is TGTGCCAGCAGTGAGACAGGGGGCGACACCGGGGAGCTGTTTTTT. The whole variable domain, remainder taken from reference TRBV2 and TRBJ2-2, is EPEVTQTPSHQVTQMGQEVILRCVPISNHLYFYWYRQILGQKVEFLVSFYNNEISEKSEIFDDQFSVERPDGSNFTLKIRSTKLEDSAMYFCASSETGGDTGELFFGEGSRLTVL.